The source of this T cell receptor beta chain is a study of cytomegalovirus exposure and HLA in healthy donors. Whole-study findings and limits: In a later analysis, TCR beta V- and J-gene trimming was associated with a missense DCLRE1C variant. Many donors carried some public TCRs, although rarity characterized most TCR sequences. Across HLA loci, a later analysis found differing TCR association rates, with DRB1 most and HLA-C fewest.

This clone was seen only once. The antigen remains unidentified. CDR3 length equals 15 residues. Germline V CDR1 and CDR2: SQVTM, ANQGSEA. With V trimmed by 3 bases and J by 1 base, 3 bases remained unmatched. Researchers ran the PCR with 60 Vbeta and 13 Jbeta primers. The method was immunoSEQ multiplex PCR; TCRdb's version includes in-frame clones alone and lacks a portion of them. The sample lists approximately 130,000 clones, around 77% seen once, with more than 0.95% in the top ten. The chain combines TRBV29-1 with TRBJ2-1, with 10 bases identical to TRBD2. The clonotype comes from a man aged 50-60 years in good health and CMV-seronegative. Sequenced sample: PBMCs. CDR3 residues: CSVESTSGSYNEQFF. The CDR3 nucleotides are TGCAGCGTTGAGTCGACTAGCGGGTCCTACAATGAGCAGTTCTTC.